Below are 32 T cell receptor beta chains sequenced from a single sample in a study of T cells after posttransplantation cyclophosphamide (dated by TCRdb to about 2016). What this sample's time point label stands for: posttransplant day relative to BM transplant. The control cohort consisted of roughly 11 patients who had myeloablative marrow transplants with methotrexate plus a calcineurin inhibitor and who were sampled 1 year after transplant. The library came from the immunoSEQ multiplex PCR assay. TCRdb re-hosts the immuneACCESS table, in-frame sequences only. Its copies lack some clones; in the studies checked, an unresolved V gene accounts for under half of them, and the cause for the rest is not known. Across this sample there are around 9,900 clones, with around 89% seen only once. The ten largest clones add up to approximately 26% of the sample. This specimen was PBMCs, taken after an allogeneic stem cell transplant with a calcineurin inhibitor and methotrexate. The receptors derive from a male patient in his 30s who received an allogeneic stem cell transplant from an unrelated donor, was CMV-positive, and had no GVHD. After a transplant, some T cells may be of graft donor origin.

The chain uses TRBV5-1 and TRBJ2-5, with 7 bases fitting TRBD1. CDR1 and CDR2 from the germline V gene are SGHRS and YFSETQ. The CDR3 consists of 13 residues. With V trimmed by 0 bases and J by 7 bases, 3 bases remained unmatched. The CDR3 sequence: CASSLGQGPTQYF. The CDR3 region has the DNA TGCGCCAGCAGCTTGGGACAGGGCCCGACCCAGTACTTC.

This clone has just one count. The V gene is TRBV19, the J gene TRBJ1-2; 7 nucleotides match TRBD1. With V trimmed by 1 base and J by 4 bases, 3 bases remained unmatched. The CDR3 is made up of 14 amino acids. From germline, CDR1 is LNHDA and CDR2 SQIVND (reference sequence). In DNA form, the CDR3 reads TGTGCCAGTAGTATAGCGCAGGGGGTCTATGGCTACACCTTC. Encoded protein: CASSIAQGVYGYTF.

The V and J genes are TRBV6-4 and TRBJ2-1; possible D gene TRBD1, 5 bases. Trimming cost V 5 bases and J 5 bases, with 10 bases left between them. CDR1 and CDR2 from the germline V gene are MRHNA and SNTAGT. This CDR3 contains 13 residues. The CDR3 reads CASSLTGNNEQFF. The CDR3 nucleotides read TGTGCCAGCAGTCTTACAGGAAACAATGAGCAGTTCTTC.

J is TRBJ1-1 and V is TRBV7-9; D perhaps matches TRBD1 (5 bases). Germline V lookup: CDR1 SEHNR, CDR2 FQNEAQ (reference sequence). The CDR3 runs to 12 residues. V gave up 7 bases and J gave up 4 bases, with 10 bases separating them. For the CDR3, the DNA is TGTGCCAGCACCCCCGGGGGCACTGAAGCTTTCTTT. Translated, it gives CASTPGGTEAFF.

Written as DNA, the CDR3 is TGTGCCAGCAGCGTAGGGCTAGGGGACAGGGGCTACGAGCAGTACTTC. This translates into CASSVGLGDRGYEQYF. The chain is built from TRBV9 and TRBJ2-7; TRBD1 aligns across 10 bases. CDR3 size: 16 residues. The junction had 6 bases not matched to a gene; V was cut back by 0 bases and J by 3 bases. The germline CDR1 and CDR2 sequences are SGDLS and YYNGEE. Looking up the rest from reference TRBV9 and TRBJ2-7 gives the full variable domain: DSGVTQTPKHLITATGQRVTLRCSPRSGDLSVYWYQQSLDQGLQFLIQYYNGEERAKGNILERFSAQQFPDLHSELNLSSLELGDSALYFCASSVGLGDRGYEQYFGPGTRLTVT.

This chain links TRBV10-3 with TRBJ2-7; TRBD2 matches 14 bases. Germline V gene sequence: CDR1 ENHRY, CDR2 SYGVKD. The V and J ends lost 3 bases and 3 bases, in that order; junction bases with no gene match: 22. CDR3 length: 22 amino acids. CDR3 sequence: CAISDTLRLAGGQPYPIYEQYV. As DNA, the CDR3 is TGTGCCATCAGTGACACCTTAAGACTAGCGGGAGGGCAACCCTATCCTATCTACGAGCAGTACGTC.

The CDR3 sequence is CASSFSGGSYGYTF. CDR3 coding DNA: TGTGCCAGCAGCTTTTCTGGGGGGAGCTATGGCTACACCTTC. J is TRBJ1-2 and V is TRBV11-2; TRBD1 might be the D (5 bases). CDR3 length: 14 amino acids. CDR1 is SGHAT, CDR2 FQNNGV, per germline. V was clipped by 3 bases and J by 4 bases, with 12 bases between them.

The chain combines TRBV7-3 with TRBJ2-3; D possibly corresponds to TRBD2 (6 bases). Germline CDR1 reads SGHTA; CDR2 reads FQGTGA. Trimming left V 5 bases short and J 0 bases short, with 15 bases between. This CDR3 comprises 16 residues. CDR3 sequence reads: CASSGGTIQSTDTQYF. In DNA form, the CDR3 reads TGTGCCAGCAGCGGGGGGACGATCCAGAGCACAGATACGCAGTATTTT. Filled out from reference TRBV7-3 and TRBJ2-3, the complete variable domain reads GAGVSQTPSNKVTEKGKYVELRCDPISGHTALYWYRQSLGQGPEFLIYFQGTGAADDSGLPNDRFFAVRPEGSVSTLKIQRTERGDSAVYLCASSGGTIQSTDTQYFGPGTRLTVL.

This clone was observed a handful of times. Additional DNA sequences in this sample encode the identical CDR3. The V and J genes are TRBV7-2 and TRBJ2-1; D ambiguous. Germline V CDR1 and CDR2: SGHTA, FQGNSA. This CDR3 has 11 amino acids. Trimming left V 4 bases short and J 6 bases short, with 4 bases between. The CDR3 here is CASSSLNEQFF. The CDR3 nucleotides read TGTGCCAGCAGCTCCCTCAATGAGCAGTTCTTC.

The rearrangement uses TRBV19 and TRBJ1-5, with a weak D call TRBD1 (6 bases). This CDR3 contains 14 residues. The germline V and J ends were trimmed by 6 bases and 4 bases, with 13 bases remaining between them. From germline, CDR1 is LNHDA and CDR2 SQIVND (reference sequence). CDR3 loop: CASRKQGPNQPQHF. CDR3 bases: TGTGCCAGTAGGAAACAGGGACCGAATCAGCCCCAGCATTTT.

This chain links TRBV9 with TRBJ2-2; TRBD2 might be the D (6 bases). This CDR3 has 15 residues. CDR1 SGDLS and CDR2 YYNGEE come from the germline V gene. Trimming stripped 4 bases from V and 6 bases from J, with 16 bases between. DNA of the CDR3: TGTGCCAGCAGCACGTCTAGCGACATATCCGGGGAGCTGTTTTTT. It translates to CASSTSSDISGELFF.

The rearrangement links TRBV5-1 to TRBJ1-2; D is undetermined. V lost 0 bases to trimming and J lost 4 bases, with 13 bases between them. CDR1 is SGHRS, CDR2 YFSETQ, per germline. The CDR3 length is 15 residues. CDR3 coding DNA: TGCGCCAGCAGCTTGGGAATAGCCGTCTCCTATGGCTACACCTTC. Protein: CASSLGIAVSYGYTF. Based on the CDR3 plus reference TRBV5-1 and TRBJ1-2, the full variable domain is KAGVTQTPRYLIKTRGQQVTLSCSPISGHRSVSWYQQTPGQGLQFLFEYFSETQRNKGNFPGRFSGRQFSNSRSEMNVSTLELGDSALYLCASSLGIAVSYGYTFGSGTRLTVV.

The CDR3: CASSGAGNEKLFF. CDR3 nucleotide sequence: TGTGCCAGCAGTGGGGCAGGGAACGAAAAACTGTTTTTT. This rearrangement joins TRBV2 to TRBJ1-4; D is perhaps TRBD1 (5 bases). V was cut by 4 bases and J by 8 bases, with 11 bases left in between. CDR3 size: 13 residues. The germline CDR1 and CDR2 sequences are SNHLY and FYNNEI.

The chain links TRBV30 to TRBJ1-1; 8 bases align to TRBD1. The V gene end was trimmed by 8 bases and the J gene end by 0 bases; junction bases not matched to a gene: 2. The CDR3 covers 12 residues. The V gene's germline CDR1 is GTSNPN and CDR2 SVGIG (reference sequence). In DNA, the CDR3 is TGTGCCGGGGACAGGTTGAACACTGAAGCTTTCTTT. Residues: CAGDRLNTEAFF. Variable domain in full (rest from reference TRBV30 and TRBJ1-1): SQTIHQWPATLVQPVGSPLSLECTVEGTSNPNLYWYRQAAGRGLQLLFYSVGIGQISSEVPQNLSASRPQDRQFILSSKKLLLSDSGFYLCAGDRLNTEAFFGQGTRLTVV.

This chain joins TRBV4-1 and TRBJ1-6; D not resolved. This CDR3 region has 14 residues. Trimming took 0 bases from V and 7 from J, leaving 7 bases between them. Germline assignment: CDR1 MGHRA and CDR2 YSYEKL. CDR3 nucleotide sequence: TGCGCCAGCAGCCAAGACCATGCGAATTCACCCCTCCACTTT. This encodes CASSQDHANSPLHF.

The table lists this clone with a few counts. The CDR3 bases are TGTGCTAGTGGTTTAGAACCTAAATCAGGGTTGCCCAATCAGCCCCAGCATTTT. It specifies CASGLEPKSGLPNQPQHF. The rearrangement joins TRBV12-5 to TRBJ1-5; perhaps TRBD1 as D (5 bases). Deletions cut 3 bases from V and 3 bases from J, with 21 bases between. This CDR3 contains 18 residues. From germline, CDR1 is LGHNT and CDR2 FRNRAP. Filled out from reference TRBV12-5 and TRBJ1-5, the complete variable domain reads DARVTQTPRHKVTEMGQEVTMRCQPILGHNTVFWYRQTMMQGLELLAYFRNRAPLDDSGMPKDRFSAEMPDATLATLKIQPSEPRDSAVYFCASGLEPKSGLPNQPQHFGDGTRLSIL.

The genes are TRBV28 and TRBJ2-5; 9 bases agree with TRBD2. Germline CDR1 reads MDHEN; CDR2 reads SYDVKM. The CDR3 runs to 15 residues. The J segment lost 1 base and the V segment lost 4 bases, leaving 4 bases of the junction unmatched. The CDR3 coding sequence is TGTGCCAGCAGTTCCCTAGCGGGGACCCAAGAGACCCAGTACTTC. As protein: CASSSLAGTQETQYF.

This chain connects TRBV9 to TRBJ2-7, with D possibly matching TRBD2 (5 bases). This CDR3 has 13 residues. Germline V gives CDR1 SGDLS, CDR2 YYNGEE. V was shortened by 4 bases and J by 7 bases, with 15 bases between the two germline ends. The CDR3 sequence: CASSLLVSGEQYF. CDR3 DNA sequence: TGTGCCAGCAGCCTCCTAGTTTCGGGGGAGCAGTACTTC.

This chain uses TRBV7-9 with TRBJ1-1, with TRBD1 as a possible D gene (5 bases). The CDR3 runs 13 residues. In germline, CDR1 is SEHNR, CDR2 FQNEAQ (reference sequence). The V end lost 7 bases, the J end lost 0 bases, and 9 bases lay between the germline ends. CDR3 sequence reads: CASNKGVNTEAFF. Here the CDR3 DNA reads TGTGCCAGCAACAAAGGGGTGAACACTGAAGCTTTCTTT.

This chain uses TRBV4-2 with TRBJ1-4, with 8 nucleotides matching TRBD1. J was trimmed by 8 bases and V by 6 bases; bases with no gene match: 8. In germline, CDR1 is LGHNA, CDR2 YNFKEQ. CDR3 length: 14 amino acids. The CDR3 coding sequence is TGTGCCAGCAGTCCCGACAGGGGAGGAGAAAAACTGTTTTTT. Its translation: CASSPDRGGEKLFF.

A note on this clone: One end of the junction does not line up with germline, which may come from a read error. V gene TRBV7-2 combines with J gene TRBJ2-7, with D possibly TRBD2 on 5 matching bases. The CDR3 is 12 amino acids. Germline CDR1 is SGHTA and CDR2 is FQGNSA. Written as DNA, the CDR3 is TGTGCCAGCAGCTTAACGGGGTACGGGCAGTACTTC. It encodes CASSLTGYGQYF.

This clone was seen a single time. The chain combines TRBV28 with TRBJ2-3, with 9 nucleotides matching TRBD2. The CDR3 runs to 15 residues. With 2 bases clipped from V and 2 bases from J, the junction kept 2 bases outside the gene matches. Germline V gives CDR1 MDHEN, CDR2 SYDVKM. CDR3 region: CASSLLAGYTDTQYF. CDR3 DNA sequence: TGTGCCAGCAGTTTACTAGCGGGGTACACAGATACGCAGTATTTT.

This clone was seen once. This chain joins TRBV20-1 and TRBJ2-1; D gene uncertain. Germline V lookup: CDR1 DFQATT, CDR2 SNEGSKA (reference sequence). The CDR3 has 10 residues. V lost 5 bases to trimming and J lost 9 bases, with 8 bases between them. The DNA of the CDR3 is TGCAGTGCTGTCGGGTCTGAGCAGTTCTTC. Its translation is CSAVGSEQFF.

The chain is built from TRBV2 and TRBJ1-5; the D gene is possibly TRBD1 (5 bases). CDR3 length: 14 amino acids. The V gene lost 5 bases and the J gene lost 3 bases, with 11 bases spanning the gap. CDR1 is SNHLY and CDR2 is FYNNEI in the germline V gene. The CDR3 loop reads CASSQDTVNQPQHF. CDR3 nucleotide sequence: TGTGCCAGCAGTCAGGACACGGTCAATCAGCCCCAGCATTTT.

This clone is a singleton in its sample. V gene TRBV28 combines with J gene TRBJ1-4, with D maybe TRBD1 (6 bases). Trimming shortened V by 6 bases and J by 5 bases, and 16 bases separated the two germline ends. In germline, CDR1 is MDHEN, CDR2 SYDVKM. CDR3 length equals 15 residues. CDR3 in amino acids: CASSPPGRGNEKLFF. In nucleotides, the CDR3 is TGTGCCAGCAGCCCACCCGGCAGGGGAAATGAAAAACTGTTTTTT.

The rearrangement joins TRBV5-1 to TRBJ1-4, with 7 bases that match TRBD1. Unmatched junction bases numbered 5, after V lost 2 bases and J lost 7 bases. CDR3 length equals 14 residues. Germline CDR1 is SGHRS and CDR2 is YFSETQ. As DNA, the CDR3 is TGCGCCAGCAGCTTCGGCCAGGGGGGTGAAAAACTGTTTTTT. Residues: CASSFGQGGEKLFF.

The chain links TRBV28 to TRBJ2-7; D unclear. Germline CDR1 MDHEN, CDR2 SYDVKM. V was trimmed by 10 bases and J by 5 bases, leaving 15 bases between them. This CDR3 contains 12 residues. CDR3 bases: TGTGCCACCAGCCTTTTTCGAGACGAGCAGTACTTC. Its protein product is CATSLFRDEQYF.

CDR3 protein: CASSPRRDGQPQHF. The CDR3 region has the DNA TGCGCCAGCAGCCCTCGGAGGGACGGTCAGCCCCAGCATTTT. The chain employs TRBV4-1 and TRBJ1-5; D perhaps matches TRBD1 (5 bases). Trimming cost V 4 bases and J 6 bases, with 13 bases left between them. CDR3 length: 14 amino acids. The V gene's germline CDR1 is MGHRA and CDR2 YSYEKL.

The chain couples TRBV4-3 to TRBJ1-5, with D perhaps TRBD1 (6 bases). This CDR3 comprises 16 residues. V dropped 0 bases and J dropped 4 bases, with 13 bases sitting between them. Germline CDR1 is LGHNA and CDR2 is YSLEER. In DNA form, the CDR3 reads TGCGCCAGCAGCCAAGAATGGACAGTCCTAAATCAGCCCCAGCATTTT. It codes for CASSQEWTVLNQPQHF.

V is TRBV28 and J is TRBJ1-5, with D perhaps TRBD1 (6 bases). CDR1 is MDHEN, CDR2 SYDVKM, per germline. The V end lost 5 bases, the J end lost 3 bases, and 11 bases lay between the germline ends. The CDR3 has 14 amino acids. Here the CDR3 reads CASSQTGTNQPQHF. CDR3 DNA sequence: TGTGCCAGCAGTCAAACAGGGACCAATCAGCCCCAGCATTTT.

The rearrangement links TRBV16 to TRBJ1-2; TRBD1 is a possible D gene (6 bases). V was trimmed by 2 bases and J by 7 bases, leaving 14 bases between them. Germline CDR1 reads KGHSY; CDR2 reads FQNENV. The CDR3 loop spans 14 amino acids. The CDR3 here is CASSQKRTALGYTF. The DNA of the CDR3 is TGTGCCAGCAGCCAAAAGCGGACAGCCCTTGGCTACACCTTC.

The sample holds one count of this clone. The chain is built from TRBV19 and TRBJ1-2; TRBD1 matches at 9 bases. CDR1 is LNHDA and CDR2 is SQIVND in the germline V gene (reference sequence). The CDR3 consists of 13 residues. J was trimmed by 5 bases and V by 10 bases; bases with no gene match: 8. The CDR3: CATTPGQGYGYTF. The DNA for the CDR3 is TGTGCCACTACACCGGGACAGGGTTATGGCTACACCTTC.